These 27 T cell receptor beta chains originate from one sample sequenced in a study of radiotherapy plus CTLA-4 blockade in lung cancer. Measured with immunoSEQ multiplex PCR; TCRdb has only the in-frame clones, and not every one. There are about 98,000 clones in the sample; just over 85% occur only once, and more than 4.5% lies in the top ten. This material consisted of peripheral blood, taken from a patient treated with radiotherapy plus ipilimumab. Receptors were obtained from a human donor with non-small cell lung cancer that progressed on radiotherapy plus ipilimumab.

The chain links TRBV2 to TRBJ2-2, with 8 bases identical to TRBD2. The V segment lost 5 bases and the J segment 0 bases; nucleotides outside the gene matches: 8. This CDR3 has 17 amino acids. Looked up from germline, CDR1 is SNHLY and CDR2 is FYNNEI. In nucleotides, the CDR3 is TGTGCCAGCAGTCTTGAAGGACTAGCCGCGAACACCGGGGAGCTGTTTTTT. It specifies CASSLEGLAANTGELFF.

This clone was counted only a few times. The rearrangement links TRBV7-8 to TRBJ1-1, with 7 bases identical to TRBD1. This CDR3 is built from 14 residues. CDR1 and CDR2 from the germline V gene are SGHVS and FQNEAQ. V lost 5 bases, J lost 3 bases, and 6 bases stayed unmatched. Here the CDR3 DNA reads TGTGCCAGCAGCCACGCCACAGGGGACACTGAAGCTTTCTTT. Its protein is CASSHATGDTEAFF.

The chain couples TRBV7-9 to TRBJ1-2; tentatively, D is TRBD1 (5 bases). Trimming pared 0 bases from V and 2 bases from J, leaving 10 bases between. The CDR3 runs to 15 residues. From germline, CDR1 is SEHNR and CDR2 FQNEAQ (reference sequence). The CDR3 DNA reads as TGTGCCAGCAGCTTAGCCCAGGGCTTCAACTATGGCTACACCTTC. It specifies CASSLAQGFNYGYTF.

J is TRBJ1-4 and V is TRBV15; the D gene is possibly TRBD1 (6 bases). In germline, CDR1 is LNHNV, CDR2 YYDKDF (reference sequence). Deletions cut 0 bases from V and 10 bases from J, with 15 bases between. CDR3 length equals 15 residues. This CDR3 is CATSREQGSLGKLFF. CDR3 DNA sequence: TGTGCCACCAGCAGAGAGCAGGGGAGCCTCGGAAAACTGTTTTTT.

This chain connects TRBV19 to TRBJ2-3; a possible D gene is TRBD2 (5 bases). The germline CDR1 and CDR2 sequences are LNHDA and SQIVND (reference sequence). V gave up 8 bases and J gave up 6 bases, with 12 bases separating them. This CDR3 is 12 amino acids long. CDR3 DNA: TGTGCCAGTGGAAGGGAGTGGGATACGCAGTATTTT. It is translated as CASGREWDTQYF.

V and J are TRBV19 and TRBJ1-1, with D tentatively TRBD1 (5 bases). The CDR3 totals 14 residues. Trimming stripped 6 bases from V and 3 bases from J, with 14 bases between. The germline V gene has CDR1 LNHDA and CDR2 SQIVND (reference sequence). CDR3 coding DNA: TGTGCCAGTAGGGTTCAGGGCCGGGACACTGAAGCTTTCTTT. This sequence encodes CASRVQGRDTEAFF.

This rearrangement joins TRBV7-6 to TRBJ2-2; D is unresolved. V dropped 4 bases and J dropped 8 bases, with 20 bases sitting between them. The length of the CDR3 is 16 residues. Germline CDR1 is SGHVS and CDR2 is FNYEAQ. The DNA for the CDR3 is TGTGCCAGCAGCTCCCGCCCGGACCGCTCCGGGGGGGAGCTGTTTTTT. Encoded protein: CASSSRPDRSGGELFF.

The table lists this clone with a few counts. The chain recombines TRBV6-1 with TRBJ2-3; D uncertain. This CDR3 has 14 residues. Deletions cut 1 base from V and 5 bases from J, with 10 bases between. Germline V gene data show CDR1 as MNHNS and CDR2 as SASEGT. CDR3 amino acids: CASSEVRSRDTQYF. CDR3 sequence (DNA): TGTGCCAGCAGTGAAGTCCGGTCTAGAGATACGCAGTATTTT.

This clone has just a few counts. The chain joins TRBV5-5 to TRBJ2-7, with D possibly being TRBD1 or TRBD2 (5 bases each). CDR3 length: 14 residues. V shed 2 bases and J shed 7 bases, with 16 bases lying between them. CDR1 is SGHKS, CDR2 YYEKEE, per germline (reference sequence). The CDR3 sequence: CASSFPRDPGEQYF. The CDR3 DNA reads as TGTGCCAGCAGCTTCCCCCGGGACCCAGGGGAGCAGTACTTC. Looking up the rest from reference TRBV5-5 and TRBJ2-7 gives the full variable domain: DAGVTQSPTHLIKTRGQQVTLRCSPISGHKSVSWYQQVLGQGPQFIFQYYEKEERGRGNFPDRFSARQFPNYSSELNVNALLLGDSALYLCASSFPRDPGEQYFGPGTRLTVT.

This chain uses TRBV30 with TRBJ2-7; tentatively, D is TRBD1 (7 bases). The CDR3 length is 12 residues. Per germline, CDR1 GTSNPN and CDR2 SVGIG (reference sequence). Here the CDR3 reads CAGGQGDYEQYF. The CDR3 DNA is TGTGCTGGGGGGCAGGGGGATTACGAGCAGTACTTC.

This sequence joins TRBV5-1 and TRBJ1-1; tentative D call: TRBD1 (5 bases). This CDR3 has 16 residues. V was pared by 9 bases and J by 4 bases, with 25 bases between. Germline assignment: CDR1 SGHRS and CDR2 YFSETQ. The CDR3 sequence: CATSLHPRDGGTEAFF. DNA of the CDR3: TGCGCCACCTCCCTCCATCCAAGGGACGGGGGCACTGAAGCTTTCTTT.

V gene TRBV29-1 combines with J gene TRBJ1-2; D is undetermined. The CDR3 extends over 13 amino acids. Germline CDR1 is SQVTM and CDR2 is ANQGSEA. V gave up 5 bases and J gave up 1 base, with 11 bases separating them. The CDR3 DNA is TGCAGCGTTCGGTTCGGTAGTAACTATGGCTACACCTTC. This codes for CSVRFGSNYGYTF.

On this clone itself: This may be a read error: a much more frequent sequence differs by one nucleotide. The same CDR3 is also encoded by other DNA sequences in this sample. The CDR3 is CASSLSYEQYF. DNA for the CDR3: TGTGCCAGCAGCCTCTCCTACGAGCAGTACTTC. The chain combines TRBV7-9 with TRBJ2-7; no reliable D call. Germline V gives CDR1 SEHNR, CDR2 FQNEAQ (reference sequence). The CDR3 is 11 amino acids. The V gene lost 5 bases and the J gene lost 0 bases, with 2 bases spanning the gap.

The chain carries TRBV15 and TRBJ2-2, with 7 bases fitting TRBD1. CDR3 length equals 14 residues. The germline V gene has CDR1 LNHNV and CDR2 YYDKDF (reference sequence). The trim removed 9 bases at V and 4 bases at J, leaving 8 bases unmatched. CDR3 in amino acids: CATATGAGTGELFF. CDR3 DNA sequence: TGTGCCACGGCAACAGGGGCGGGCACCGGGGAGCTGTTTTTT. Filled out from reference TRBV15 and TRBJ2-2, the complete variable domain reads DAMVIQNPRYQVTQFGKPVTLSCSQTLNHNVMYWYQQKSSQAPKLLFHYYDKDFNNEADTPDNFQSRRPNTSFCFLDIRSPGLGDTAMYLCATATGAGTGELFFGEGSRLTVL.

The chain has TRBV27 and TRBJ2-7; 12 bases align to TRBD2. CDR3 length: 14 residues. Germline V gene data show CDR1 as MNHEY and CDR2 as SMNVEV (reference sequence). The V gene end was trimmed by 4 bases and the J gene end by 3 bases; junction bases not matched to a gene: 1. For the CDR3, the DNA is TGTGCCAGCAGTTCGACTAGCGGGAGCTACGAGCAGTACTTC. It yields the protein CASSSTSGSYEQYF.

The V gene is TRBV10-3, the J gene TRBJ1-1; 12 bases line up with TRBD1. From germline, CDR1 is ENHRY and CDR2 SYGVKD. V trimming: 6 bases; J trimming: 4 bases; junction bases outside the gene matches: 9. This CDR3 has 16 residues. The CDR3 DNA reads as TGTGCCATCAGGAGGGACAGGGGGCCAGGGGTCACTGAAGCTTTCTTT. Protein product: CAIRRDRGPGVTEAFF.

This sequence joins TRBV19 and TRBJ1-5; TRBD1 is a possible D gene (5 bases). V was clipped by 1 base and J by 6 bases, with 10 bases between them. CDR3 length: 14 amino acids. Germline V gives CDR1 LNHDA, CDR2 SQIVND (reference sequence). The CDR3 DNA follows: TGTGCCAGTAGTATAGTGGCAGGGACTCAGCCCCAGCATTTT. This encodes CASSIVAGTQPQHF.

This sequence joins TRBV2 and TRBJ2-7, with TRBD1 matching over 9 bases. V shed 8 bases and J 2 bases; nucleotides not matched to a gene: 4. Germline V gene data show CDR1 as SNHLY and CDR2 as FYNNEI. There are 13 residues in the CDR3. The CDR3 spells CASLRDRAYEQYF. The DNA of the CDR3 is TGTGCCAGCTTACGGGACAGGGCCTACGAGCAGTACTTC.

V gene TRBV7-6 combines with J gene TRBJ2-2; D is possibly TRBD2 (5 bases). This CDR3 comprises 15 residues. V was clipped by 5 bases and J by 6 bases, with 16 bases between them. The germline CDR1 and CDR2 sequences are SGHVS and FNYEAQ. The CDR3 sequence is CASSGTVSEAGELFF. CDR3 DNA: TGTGCCAGCAGCGGAACAGTTAGCGAGGCCGGGGAGCTGTTTTTT. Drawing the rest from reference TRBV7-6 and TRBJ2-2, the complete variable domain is GAGVSQSPRYKVTKRGQDVALRCDPISGHVSLYWYRQALGQGPEFLTYFNYEAQQDKSGLPNDRFSAERPEGSISTLTIQRTEQRDSAMYRCASSGTVSEAGELFFGEGSRLTVL.

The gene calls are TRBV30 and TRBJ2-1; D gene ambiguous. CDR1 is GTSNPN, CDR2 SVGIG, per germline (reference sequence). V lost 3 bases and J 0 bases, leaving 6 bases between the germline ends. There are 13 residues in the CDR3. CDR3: CAWRAFSYNEQFF. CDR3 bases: TGTGCCTGGAGGGCATTCTCCTACAATGAGCAGTTCTTC.

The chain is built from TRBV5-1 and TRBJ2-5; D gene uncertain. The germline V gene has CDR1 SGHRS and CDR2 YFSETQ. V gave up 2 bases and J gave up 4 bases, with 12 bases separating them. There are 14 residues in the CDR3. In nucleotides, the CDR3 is TGCGCCAGCAGCTTCTTACAGAAAGGAGAGACCCAGTACTTC. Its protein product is CASSFLQKGETQYF.

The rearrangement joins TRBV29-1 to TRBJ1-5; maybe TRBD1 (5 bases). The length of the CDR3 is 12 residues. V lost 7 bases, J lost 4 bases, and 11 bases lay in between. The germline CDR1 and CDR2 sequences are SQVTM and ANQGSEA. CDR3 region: CSAGHSNQPQHF. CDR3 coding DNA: TGCAGCGCTGGACATTCGAATCAGCCCCAGCATTTT.

The DNA for the CDR3 is TGTGCCAGCAGCTTAGATGGGCGGTTGCAGGGGCCTGCCTACGAGCAGTACTTC. Residues: CASSLDGRLQGPAYEQYF. The chain uses TRBV11-2 and TRBJ2-7; TRBD1 is a possible D gene (6 bases). From germline, CDR1 is SGHAT and CDR2 FQNNGV. The CDR3 runs to 18 residues. Deletions cut 0 bases from V and 2 bases from J, with 20 bases between.

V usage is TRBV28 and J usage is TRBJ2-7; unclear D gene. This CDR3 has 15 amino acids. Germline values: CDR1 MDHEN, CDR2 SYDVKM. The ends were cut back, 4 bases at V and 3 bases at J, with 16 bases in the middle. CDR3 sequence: CASSSPGPERYEQYF. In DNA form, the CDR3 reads TGTGCCAGCAGTTCGCCGGGTCCCGAGCGCTACGAGCAGTACTTC.

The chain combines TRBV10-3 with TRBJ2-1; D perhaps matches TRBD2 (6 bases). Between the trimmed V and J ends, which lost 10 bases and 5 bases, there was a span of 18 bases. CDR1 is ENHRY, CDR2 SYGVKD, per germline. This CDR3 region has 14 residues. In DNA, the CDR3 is TGTGCCACCCGCCGGGACGGGGGAAACAATGAGCAGTTCTTC. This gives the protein CATRRDGGNNEQFF.

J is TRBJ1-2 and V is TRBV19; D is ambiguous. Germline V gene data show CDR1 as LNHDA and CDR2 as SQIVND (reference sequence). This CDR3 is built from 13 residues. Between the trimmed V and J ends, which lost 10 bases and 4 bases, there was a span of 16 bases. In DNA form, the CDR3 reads TGTGCCACCCACTCCCCGGTCAGCTATGGCTACACCTTC. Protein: CATHSPVSYGYTF. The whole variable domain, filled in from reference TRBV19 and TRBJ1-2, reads DGGITQSPKYLFRKEGQNVTLSCEQNLNHDAMYWYRQDPGQGLRLIYYSQIVNDFQKGDIAEGYSVSREKKESFPLTVTSAQKNPTAFYLCATHSPVSYGYTFGSGTRLTVV.

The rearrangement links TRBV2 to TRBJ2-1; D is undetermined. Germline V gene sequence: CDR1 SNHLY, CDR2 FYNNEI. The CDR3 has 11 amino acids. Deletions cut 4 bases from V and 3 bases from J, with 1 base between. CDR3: CASSVYNEQFF. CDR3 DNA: TGTGCCAGCAGTGTCTACAATGAGCAGTTCTTC.